This T cell receptor beta chain was captured in a study of radiotherapy plus CTLA-4 blockade in lung cancer. Only in-frame clones appear in the TCRdb table, and some are missing; sequencing was by immunoSEQ multiplex PCR. This table has 25,000 to 40,000 clones, approximately 66% appearing once. Sequencing used peripheral blood, obtained from a patient treated with radiotherapy plus ipilimumab. The origin of this receptor is a human donor with non-small cell lung cancer who had stable disease on radiotherapy plus ipilimumab.

The CDR3 nucleotides are TGCGCCAGCAGCCGCATACTAGCGGGAGTTGTAGATGAGCAGTTCTTC. As protein: CASSRILAGVVDEQFF. This chain uses TRBV4-1 with TRBJ2-1, with 11 bases lining up with TRBD2. Per the germline V gene, CDR1 is MGHRA and CDR2 is YSYEKL. The CDR3 runs 16 residues. J was trimmed by 8 bases and V by 4 bases; bases with no gene match: 10.